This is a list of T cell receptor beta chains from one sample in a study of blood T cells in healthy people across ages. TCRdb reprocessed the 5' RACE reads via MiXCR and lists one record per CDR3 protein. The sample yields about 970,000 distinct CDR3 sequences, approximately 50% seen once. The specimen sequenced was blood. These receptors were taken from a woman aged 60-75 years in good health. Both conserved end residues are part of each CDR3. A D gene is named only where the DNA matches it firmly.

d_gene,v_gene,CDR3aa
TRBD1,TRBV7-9,CASSPRDSSNEKLFF
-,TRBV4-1,CASSQEEAGGYTF
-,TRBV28,CASSVLGTTYEQYF
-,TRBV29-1,CSVDVYGYTF
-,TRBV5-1,CASSLGSGENSPLHF
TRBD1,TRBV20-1,CSAREAGQGARELFF
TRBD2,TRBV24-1,CATSDLVLAGGGTDTQYF
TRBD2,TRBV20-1,CSAPSGTSGRVRETQYF
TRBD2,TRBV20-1,CGTVLAGRSLAKNIQYF
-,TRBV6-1,CASRNLDTILETQYF
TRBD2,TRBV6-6,CASRGLAATYEQYF
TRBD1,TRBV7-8,CASRATGASSGANVLTF
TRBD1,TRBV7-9,CASSPGTGQRDTQYF
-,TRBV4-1,CASSQGPLGTDTQYF
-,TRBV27,CASSPGGKATDTQYF
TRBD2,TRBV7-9,CASSSGGAEQYF
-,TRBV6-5,CASSYSDGIYGYTF
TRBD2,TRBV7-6,CASSFLSPTSGKRSEQFF
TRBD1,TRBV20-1,CSARTQGGVNTEAFF
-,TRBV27,CASSLLRYPLSYEQYF
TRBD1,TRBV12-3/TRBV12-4,CASSLRTGKETQYF
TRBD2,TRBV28,CASSLAGGSNIQYF
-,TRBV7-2,CASSLPYTSGQSTDTQYF
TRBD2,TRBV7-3,CASSPLAGVVTDTQYF
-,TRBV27,CASSLVGLGPSYEQYF
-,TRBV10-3,CAISESAGDETQYF
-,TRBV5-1,CASSLTVTGETQYF
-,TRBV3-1,CASSLHTNEQFF